This entry is about one T cell receptor (beta chain). Sequenced by immunoSEQ multiplex PCR; TCRdb stores in-frame clones only, minus some. The sample has under 300,000 clones; 70% to 90% are singletons. V lost 5 bases, J lost 9 bases, and 8 bases lay in between. CDR1 is MDHEN and CDR2 is SYDVKM in the germline V gene. The CDR3 extends over 11 amino acids. This sample stems from a study of blood T cell repertoires in COVID-19. This TCR was sampled from a woman aged 45-59 years who had recovered from COVID-19. The chain links TRBV28 to TRBJ2-1; D ambiguous. The source material was PBMCs or T cells enriched from blood (not recorded which). CDR3 residues: CASSPRFEQFF. CDR3 sequence (DNA): TGTGCCAGCAGTCCCAGGTTTGAGCAGTTCTTC. Drawing the rest from reference TRBV28 and TRBJ2-1, the complete variable domain is DVKVTQSSRYLVKRTGEKVFLECVQDMDHENMFWYRQDPGLGLRLIYFSYDVKMKEKGDIPEGYSVSREKKERFSLILESASTNQTSMYLCASSPRFEQFFGPGTRLTVL.